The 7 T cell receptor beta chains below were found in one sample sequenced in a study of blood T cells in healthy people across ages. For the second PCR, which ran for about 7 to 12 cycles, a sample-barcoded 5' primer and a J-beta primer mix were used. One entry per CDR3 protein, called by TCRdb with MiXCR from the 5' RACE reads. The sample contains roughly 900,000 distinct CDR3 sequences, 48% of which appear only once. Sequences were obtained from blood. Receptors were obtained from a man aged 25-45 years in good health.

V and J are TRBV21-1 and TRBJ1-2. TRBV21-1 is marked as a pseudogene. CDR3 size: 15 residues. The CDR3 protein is CASSKWGGANYGYTF. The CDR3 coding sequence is TGTGCCAGCAGCAAATGGGGAGGGGCTAACTATGGCTACACCTTC.

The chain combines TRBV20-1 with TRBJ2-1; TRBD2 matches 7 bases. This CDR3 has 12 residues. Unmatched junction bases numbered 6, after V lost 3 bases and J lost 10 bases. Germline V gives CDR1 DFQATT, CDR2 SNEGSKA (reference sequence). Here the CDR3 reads CSARAGAREQFF. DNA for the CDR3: TGCAGTGCTAGGGCGGGAGCCAGGGAGCAGTTCTTC.

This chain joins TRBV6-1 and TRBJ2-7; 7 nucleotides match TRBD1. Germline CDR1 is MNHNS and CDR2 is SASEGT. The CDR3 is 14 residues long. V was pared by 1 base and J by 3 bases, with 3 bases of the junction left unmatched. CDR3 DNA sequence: TGTGCCAGCAGTGAAGATAACAGGGGCTACGAGCAGTACTTC. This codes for CASSEDNRGYEQYF.

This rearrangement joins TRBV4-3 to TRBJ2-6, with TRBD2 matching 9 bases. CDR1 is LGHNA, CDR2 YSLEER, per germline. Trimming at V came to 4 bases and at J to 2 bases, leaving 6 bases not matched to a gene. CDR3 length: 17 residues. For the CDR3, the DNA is TGCGCCAGCAGCCTAGCTAGCGGGAACCCTGGGGCCAACGTCCTGACTTTC. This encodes CASSLASGNPGANVLTF.

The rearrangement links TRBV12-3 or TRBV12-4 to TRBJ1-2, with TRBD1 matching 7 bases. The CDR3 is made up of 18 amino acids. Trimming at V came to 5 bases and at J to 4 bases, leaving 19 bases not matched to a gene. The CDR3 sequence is CASSRYEKPGTAVYGYTF. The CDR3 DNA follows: TGTGCCAGCAGTAGATACGAGAAGCCCGGGACAGCGGTCTATGGCTACACCTTC.

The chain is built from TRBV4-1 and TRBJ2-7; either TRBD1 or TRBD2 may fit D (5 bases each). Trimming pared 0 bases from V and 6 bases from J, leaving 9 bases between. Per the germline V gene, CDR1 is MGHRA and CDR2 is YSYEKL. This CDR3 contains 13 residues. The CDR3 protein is CASSQDMGVEQYF. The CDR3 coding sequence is TGCGCCAGCAGCCAAGATATGGGGGTCGAGCAGTACTTC.

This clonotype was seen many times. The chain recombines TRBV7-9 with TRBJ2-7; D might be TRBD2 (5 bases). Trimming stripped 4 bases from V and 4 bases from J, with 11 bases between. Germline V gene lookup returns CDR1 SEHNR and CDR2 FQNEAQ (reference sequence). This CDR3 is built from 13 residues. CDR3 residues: CASSSGGRYEQYF. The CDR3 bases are TGTGCCAGCAGCTCAGGAGGTCGGTACGAGCAGTACTTC.